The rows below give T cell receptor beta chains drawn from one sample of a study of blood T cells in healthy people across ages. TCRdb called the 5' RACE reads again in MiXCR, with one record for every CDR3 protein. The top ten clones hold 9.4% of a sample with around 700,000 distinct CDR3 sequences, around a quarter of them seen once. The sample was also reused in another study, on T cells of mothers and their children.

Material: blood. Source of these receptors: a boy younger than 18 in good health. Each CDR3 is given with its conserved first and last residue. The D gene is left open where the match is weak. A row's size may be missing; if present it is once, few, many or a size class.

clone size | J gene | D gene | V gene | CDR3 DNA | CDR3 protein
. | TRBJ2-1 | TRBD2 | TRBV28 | TGTGCCAGCAGTTTACTAGCGGCTTCCGTGAGGAATGAGCAGTTCTTC | CASSLLAASVRNEQFF
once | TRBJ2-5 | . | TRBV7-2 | TGTGCCAGCAGCTTTCCCCACGCTGGTGGAGAGACCCAGTACTTC | CASSFPHAGGETQYF
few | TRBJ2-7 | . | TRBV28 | TGTGCCAGCAGTTTAGTGGGACACAGGGCCGAGCAGTACTTC | CASSLVGHRAEQYF
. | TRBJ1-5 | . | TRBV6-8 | TGTGCCAGCCGTCCCGAGATATTTTGCCGGGACACAAATCAGCCCCAGCATTTT | CASRPEIFCRDTNQPQHF
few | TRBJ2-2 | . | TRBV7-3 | TGTGCCAGCAGCCCGGATGGGAACGGGGAGCTGTTTTTT | CASSPDGNGELFF
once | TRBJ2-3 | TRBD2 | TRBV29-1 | TGCAGCGTTGAAGGGATAGCGGGAGGACCTCATAGCACAGATACGCAGTATTTT | CSVEGIAGGPHSTDTQYF
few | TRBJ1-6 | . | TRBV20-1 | TGCAGTGCTAGAGAGGGGGTGGGATCACCCCTCCACTTT | CSAREGVGSPLHF
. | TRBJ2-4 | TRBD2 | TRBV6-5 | TGTGCCAGCAGTTACTCTACTAGCGGAATTCCTAAGGGGGACATTCAGTACTTC | CASSYSTSGIPKGDIQYF
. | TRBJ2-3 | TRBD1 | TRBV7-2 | TGTGCCAGCAGCTCGGTCCCGGGACAGGGGTACGGCACAGATACGCAGTATTTT | CASSSVPGQGYGTDTQYF
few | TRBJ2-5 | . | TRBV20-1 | TGCAGTGCCAGACTTGGGGGGGCGAGGGAGACCCAGTACTTC | CSARLGGARETQYF
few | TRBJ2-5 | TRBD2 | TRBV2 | TGTGCCAGCAGGGAGCTAGCGGGGGGGGAAGAGACCCAGTACTTC | CASRELAGGEETQYF
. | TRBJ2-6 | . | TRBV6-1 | TGTGCCAGCAGTGAAGCGTGGGACTTCTCTGGGGCCAACGTCCTGACTTTC | CASSEAWDFSGANVLTF
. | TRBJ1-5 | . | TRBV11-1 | TGTGCCAGCAGTTCTTTCCCCTCCGGGGGGTCACGCAATCAGCCCCAGCATTTT | CASSSFPSGGSRNQPQHF
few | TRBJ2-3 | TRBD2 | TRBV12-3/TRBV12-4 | TGTGCCAGCAGTTTGTTGGGACTAGAGGGGCAGTATTTT | CASSLLGLEGQYF
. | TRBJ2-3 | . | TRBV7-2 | TGTGCCAGCAGCCAAAGGACAGCCACAGATACGCAGTATTTT | CASSQRTATDTQYF
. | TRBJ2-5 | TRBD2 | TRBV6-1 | TGTGCCAGCAGTGAATTGACACCGGGACTAGCGGGAGGAAAGTGGAAAAAGACCCAGTACTTC | CASSELTPGLAGGKWKKTQYF
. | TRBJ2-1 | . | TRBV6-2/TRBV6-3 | TGTGCCAGCAGCGACACCTCGTTTAATGAGCAGTTCTTC | CASSDTSFNEQFF
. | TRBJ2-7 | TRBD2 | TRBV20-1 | TGCAGTGCTTTAGCGGGGGGGCCCTACGAGCATTACTTC | CSALAGGPYEHYF
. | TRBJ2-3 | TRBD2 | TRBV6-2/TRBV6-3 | TGTGCCAGCAGTTACATCGGCTGGGGGGGAGATACGCAGTATTTT | CASSYIGWGGDTQYF
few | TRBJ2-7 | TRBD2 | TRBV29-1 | TGCAGCGTCCGACTAGCGGGCCCCTACGAGCAGTACTTC | CSVRLAGPYEQYF
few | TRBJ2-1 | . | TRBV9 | TGTGCCAGCAGCCTTAGCGGCTCCTACGTGAATGAGCAGTTCTTC | CASSLSGSYVNEQFF
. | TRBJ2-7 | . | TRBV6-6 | TGTGCCAGCAATCGGGACACCTACTACGAGCAGTACTTC | CASNRDTYYEQYF
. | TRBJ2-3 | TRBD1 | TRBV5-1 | TGCGCCAGCAGCCGACTAGGGACAGGGGATCCAGATACGCAGTATTTT | CASSRLGTGDPDTQYF
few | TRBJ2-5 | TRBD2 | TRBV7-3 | TGTGCCAGCAGCTTATCGGGGGGAGGTCCACAAGAGACCCAGTACTTC | CASSLSGGGPQETQYF
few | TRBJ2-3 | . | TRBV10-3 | TGTGCCATCAGTGAGACCACTAGGGATAGCACAGATACGCAGTATTTT | CAISETTRDSTDTQYF
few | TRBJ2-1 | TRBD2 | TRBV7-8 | TGTGCCAGCAGCGAACAGCGGGAAACGCACAATGAGCAGTTCTTC | CASSEQRETHNEQFF
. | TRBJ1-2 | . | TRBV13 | TGTGCCAGCAGTTACAGGGAATATGGCTACACCTTC | CASSYREYGYTF
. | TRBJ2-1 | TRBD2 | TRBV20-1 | TGCAGTGCTCAAACGACTAGCGGGAGTTATGGTGAGCAGTTCTTC | CSAQTTSGSYGEQFF
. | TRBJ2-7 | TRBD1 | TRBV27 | TGTGCCAGCAGTTTGGGGACAGGGAATAGCGAGCAGTACTTC | CASSLGTGNSEQYF
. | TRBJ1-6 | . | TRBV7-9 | TGTGCCAGCAGCTTAAGGTGGGGTAATTCACCCCTCCACTTT | CASSLRWGNSPLHF
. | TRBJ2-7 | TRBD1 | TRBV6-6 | TGTGCCAGCAGACCCGGACAGGGGGCCGAGCAGTACTTC | CASRPGQGAEQYF
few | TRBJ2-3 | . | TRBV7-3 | TGTGCCAGCAGCCGAGCACGACTAGGCTCAGCAGATACGCAGTATTTT | CASSRARLGSADTQYF
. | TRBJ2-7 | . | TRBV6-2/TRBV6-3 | TGTGCCAGCAGTTACAACAACCGGGAGACCGACGAGCAGTACTTC | CASSYNNRETDEQYF
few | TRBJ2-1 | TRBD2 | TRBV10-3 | TGTGCCATCAGTGAGAGCGGGGGGCCCAATGAGCAGTTCTTC | CAISESGGPNEQFF
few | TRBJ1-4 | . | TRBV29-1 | TGCAGCGTTTCCTGGGACATCGGAGGGGAAAAACTGTTTTTT | CSVSWDIGGEKLFF
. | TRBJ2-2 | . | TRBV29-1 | TGCAGCGTTGGCTCTGTCGACACCGGGGAGCTGTTTTTT | CSVGSVDTGELFF
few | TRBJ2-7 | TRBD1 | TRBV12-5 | TGTGCTAGTGGTTTGGACGGACAGGCCCTAGGCTTC | CASGLDGQALGF
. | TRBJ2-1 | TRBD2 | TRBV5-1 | TGCGCCAGCAGCTTTCCGGGACTAGCAAACAATGAGCAGTTCTTC | CASSFPGLANNEQFF
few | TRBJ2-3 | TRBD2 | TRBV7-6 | TGTGCCAGCAGAAACTCACTAGCGGGAATAGATACGCAGTATTTT | CASRNSLAGIDTQYF
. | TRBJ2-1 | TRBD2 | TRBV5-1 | TGCGCCAGCAGCTCCGAGGGAGGGGTGAGCAATGAGCAGTTCTTC | CASSSEGGVSNEQFF
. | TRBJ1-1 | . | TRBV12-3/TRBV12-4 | TGTGCCAGCAGTTTAGGGGACTCGAACACTGAAGCTTTCTTT | CASSLGDSNTEAFF
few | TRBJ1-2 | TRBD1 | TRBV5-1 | TGCGCCAGCAGTCCTAGGACAGGCCCTGGCTACACCTTC | CASSPRTGPGYTF
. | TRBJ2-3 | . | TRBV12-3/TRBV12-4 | TGTGCCAGCAGTCGTTATCGTACAGATACGCAGTATTTT | CASSRYRTDTQYF
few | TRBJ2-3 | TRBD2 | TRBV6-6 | TGTGCCAGCACGGCTAGCGGGAGGGACACAGATACGCAGTATTTT | CASTASGRDTDTQYF
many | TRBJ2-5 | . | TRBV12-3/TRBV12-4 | TGTGCCAGCAGTTTCGGGGGAGAGACCCAGTACTTC | CASSFGGETQYF
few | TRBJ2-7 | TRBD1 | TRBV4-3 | TGCGCCAGCAGCTTTAAGGGGACAGGGACCTACGAGCAGTACTTC | CASSFKGTGTYEQYF
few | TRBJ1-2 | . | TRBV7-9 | TGTGCCAGCAGCTTTACGGAAGCTAACTATGGCTACACCTTC | CASSFTEANYGYTF
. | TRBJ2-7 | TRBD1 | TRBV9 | TGTGCCAGCAGCGTAGGTGACAGGGGTGCATCCGAGCAGTACTTC | CASSVGDRGASEQYF
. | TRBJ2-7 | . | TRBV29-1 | TGCAGCGTTGAAGAGGCGGGCCACGAGCAGTACTTC | CSVEEAGHEQYF
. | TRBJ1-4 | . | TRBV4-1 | TGCGCCAGCAGAGGGGGAAACGAAAAACTGTTTTTT | CASRGGNEKLFF
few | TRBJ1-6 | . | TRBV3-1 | TGTGCCAGCAGCACCCAGGTCGATTCACCCCTCCACTTT | CASSTQVDSPLHF
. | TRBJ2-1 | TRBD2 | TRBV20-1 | TGCAGTGCCGAGAGCGGGGCCCACAACAATGAGCAGTTCTTC | CSAESGAHNNEQFF
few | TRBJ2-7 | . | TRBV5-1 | TGCGCCAGCAGCTTGGAGCTAGGTGGTTCCTACGAGCAGTACTTC | CASSLELGGSYEQYF
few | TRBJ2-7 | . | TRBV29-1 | TGCAGCGTTGAATCTGGACGGTCCTACGAGCAGTACTTC | CSVESGRSYEQYF
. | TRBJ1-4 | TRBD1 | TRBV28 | TGTGCCAGCAGTGTCACATTGACAGGGGTGAGAGAAAAACTGTTTTTT | CASSVTLTGVREKLFF
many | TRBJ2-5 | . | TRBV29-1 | TGCAGCGTTGTCATGTCAGAGACCCAGTACTTC | CSVVMSETQYF
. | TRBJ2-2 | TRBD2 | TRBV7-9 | TGTGCCAGCAGCTCCCAATGGGCGGGAGAAACCGGGGAGCTGTTTTTT | CASSSQWAGETGELFF
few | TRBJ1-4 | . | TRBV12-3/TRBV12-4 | TGTGCCAGCAGGGCAGGGATGGCTGAAAAACTGTTTTTT | CASRAGMAEKLFF
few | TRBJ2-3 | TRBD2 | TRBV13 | TGTGCCAGCAAGAGCGACAGAGCGGGAACAGATACGCAGTATTTT | CASKSDRAGTDTQYF